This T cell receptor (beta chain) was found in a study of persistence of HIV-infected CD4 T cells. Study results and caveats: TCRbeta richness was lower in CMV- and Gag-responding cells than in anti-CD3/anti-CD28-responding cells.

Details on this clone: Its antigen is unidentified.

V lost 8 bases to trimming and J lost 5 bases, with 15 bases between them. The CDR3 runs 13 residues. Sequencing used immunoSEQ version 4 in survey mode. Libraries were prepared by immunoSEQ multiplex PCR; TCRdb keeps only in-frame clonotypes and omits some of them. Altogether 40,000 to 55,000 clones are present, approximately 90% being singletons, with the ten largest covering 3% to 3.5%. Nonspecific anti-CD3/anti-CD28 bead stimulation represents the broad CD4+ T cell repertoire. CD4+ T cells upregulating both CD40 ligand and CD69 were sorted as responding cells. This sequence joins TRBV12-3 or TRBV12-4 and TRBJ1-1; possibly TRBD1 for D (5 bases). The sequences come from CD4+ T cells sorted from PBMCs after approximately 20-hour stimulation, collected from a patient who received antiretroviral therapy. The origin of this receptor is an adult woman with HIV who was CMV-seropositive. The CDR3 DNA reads TGTGCCAGCCAGACGGGGGTGGAGACTGAAGCTTTCTTT. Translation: CASQTGVETEAFF.